The 21 T cell receptor beta chains presented below share a single source sample, sequenced in a study of OX40 agonist ivuxolimab in advanced cancers. Using immunoSEQ multiplex PCR, the repertoire was profiled, and TCRdb retains in-frame clones only, with some absent. The sample includes under 80,000 clones, 75% to 90% seen only once; the top ten take roughly 2%. The input for sequencing was CD4+ or CD8+ T cells sorted from blood, taken in a trial of the OX40 agonist ivuxolimab. The origin of the receptors is an adult with an advanced solid tumor such as melanoma, head and neck, liver or kidney cancer.

The rearrangement links TRBV19 to TRBJ1-5; D is possibly TRBD1 (5 bases). This CDR3 has 14 residues. V was cut by 4 bases and J by 9 bases, with 16 bases left in between. Per germline, CDR1 LNHDA and CDR2 SQIVND (reference sequence). The CDR3 DNA follows: TGTGCCAGTAGTAGAGGGGACTCAATCGGGCCCCAGCATTTT. Translated, it gives CASSRGDSIGPQHF.

The chain joins TRBV7-2 to TRBJ1-3; D call uncertain. The V gene's germline CDR1 is SGHTA and CDR2 FQGNSA. The CDR3 consists of 14 residues. V gave up 1 base and J gave up 2 bases, with 6 bases separating them. The CDR3 loop is CASSLGVAGNTIYF. CDR3 nucleotide sequence: TGTGCCAGCAGCTTAGGGGTTGCTGGAAACACCATATATTTT.

The chain recombines TRBV9 with TRBJ2-5; weak D call: TRBD2 (5 bases). Trimming removed 3 bases at V and 2 bases at J, with 11 bases between. The germline CDR1 and CDR2 sequences are SGDLS and YYNGEE. This CDR3 is 14 amino acids long. CDR3 bases: TGTGCCAGCAGCGCCGGGGTTATACAAGAGACCCAGTACTTC. Protein: CASSAGVIQETQYF.

This clone occurred once. The chain joins TRBV6-5 to TRBJ1-5, with TRBD1 matching over 7 bases. The CDR3 contains 14 residues. The germline CDR1 and CDR2 sequences are MNHEY and SVGAGI. V lost 0 bases, J lost 7 bases, and 3 bases stayed unmatched. In DNA form, the CDR3 reads TGTGCCAGCAGTTACTCGAGACAGGGCCAGCCCCAGCATTTT. Protein sequence: CASSYSRQGQPQHF.

This chain links TRBV5-5 with TRBJ1-5, with D unresolved. Germline values: CDR1 SGHKS, CDR2 YYEKEE (reference sequence). V shed 0 bases and J shed 3 bases, with 13 bases lying between them. The CDR3 spans 16 residues. CDR3 DNA: TGTGCCAGCAGCTTGGAGGGAGGCGCCGTCAATCAGCCCCAGCATTTT. Its translation: CASSLEGGAVNQPQHF.

The chain joins TRBV30 to TRBJ1-6; no definite D call. The CDR3 has 16 residues. Germline V CDR1 and CDR2: GTSNPN, SVGIG (reference sequence). V shed 0 bases and J shed 0 bases, with 9 bases lying between them. The CDR3 loop reads CAWSVRQSSYNSPLHF. In DNA form, the CDR3 reads TGTGCCTGGAGTGTACGGCAGAGCTCCTATAATTCACCCCTCCACTTT.

The gene calls are TRBV4-2 and TRBJ2-1; no clear D. V lost 2 bases and J lost 0, with 11 bases in between. The CDR3 consists of 16 residues. The germline V gene encodes CDR1 LGHNA and CDR2 YNFKEQ. The CDR3 region is CASSQSPAVSYNEQFF. Written as DNA, the CDR3 is TGTGCCAGCAGCCAAAGTCCCGCTGTCTCCTACAATGAGCAGTTCTTC.

This chain joins TRBV28 and TRBJ1-5; weak D call: TRBD1 (6 bases). Germline V gene sequence: CDR1 MDHEN, CDR2 SYDVKM. Between the trimmed V and J ends, which lost 2 bases and 0 bases, there was a span of 11 bases. The CDR3 is made up of 16 amino acids. CDR3 coding DNA: TGTGCCAGCAGTTTAATCCAGGGGCATAGCAATCAGCCCCAGCATTTT. As protein: CASSLIQGHSNQPQHF.

This sequence joins TRBV14 and TRBJ2-7; D perhaps matches TRBD1 (6 bases). This CDR3 has 15 residues. Germline CDR1 SGHDN, CDR2 FVKESK. V shed 1 base and J shed 0 bases, with 10 bases lying between them. The CDR3 loop reads CASSQVVRGSYEQYF. CDR3 sequence (DNA): TGTGCCAGCAGCCAAGTTGTCAGGGGCTCCTACGAGCAGTACTTC.

This clone was observed a single time. The chain couples TRBV6-5 to TRBJ2-6; TRBD2 matches 7 bases. V gave up 4 bases and J gave up 2 bases; unmatched junction bases: 2. Looked up from germline, CDR1 is MNHEY and CDR2 is SVGAGI. This CDR3 comprises 15 residues. The CDR3 loop reads CASSSGGAGANVLTF. CDR3 DNA: TGTGCCAGCAGTTCGGGGGGAGCTGGGGCCAACGTCCTGACTTTC.

This clone was recorded once. This rearrangement joins TRBV10-3 to TRBJ1-1; D is unclear. V was pared by 3 bases and J by 0 bases, with 8 bases between. Germline assignment: CDR1 ENHRY and CDR2 SYGVKD. This CDR3 spans 14 amino acids. For the CDR3, the DNA is TGTGCCATCAGTGAACAGATTCTGAACACTGAAGCTTTCTTT. This translates into CAISEQILNTEAFF.

The chain joins TRBV10-3 to TRBJ2-7, with a possible D match to TRBD1 (5 bases). Germline V gene sequence: CDR1 ENHRY, CDR2 SYGVKD. Trimming pared 4 bases from V and 6 bases from J, leaving 10 bases between. CDR3 length: 12 amino acids. CDR3 residues: CAISAPQGEQYF. CDR3 bases: TGTGCCATCAGTGCCCCCCAGGGCGAGCAGTACTTC.

The genes are TRBV28 and TRBJ2-7; weak D call: TRBD2 (6 bases). Germline loops: CDR1 MDHEN, CDR2 SYDVKM. With 3 bases removed from V and 7 bases from J, the gap between germline ends came to 16 bases. This CDR3 has 14 amino acids. In nucleotides, the CDR3 is TGTGCCAGCAGTTTTGGAATCTTAAGCGGGGAGCAGTACTTC. It codes for CASSFGILSGEQYF.

The chain uses TRBV28 and TRBJ2-7; D uncertain. The CDR3 loop spans 13 amino acids. The ends were cut back, 10 bases at V and 6 bases at J, with 19 bases in the middle. CDR1 and CDR2 from the germline V gene are MDHEN and SYDVKM. The CDR3 DNA reads as TGTGCCATACTTACAAATCAACCCGGCGAGCAGTACTTC. Protein sequence: CAILTNQPGEQYF.

The J gene is TRBJ2-1, the V gene TRBV28; 12 nucleotides align to TRBD2. Germline CDR1 and CDR2: MDHEN and SYDVKM. Trimming cost V 3 bases and J 6 bases; bases outside gene matches: 0. This CDR3 spans 14 amino acids. The CDR3 sequence: CASSLTSGSNEQFF. The CDR3 nucleotides read TGTGCCAGCAGTTTGACTAGCGGGAGCAATGAGCAGTTCTTC.

This rearrangement joins TRBV11-3 to TRBJ2-1; 8 nucleotides line up with TRBD1. The CDR3 has 16 residues. Germline V gene lookup returns CDR1 SGHNT and CDR2 YENEEA. V was clipped by 5 bases and J by 4 bases; unmatched bases: 10. The CDR3 here is CASSLRSGGLYNEQFF. CDR3 DNA: TGTGCCAGCAGCCTCCGGTCAGGGGGCTTGTACAATGAGCAGTTCTTC. Full variable domain (remainder filled in from reference TRBV11-3 and TRBJ2-1): EAGVVQSPRYKIIEKKQPVAFWCNPISGHNTLYWYLQNLGQGPELLIRYENEEAVDDSQLPKDRFSAERLKGVDSTLKIQPAELGDSAVYLCASSLRSGGLYNEQFFGPGTRLTVL.

This clone was seen more than once but under ten times. The gene calls are TRBV19 and TRBJ2-7; TRBD1 might be the D (5 bases). V was shortened by 3 bases and J by 7 bases, with 19 bases between the two germline ends. This CDR3 contains 15 residues. The germline CDR1 and CDR2 sequences are LNHDA and SQIVND (reference sequence). The chain's CDR3 is CASSIGGASPGEQYF. CDR3 bases: TGTGCCAGTAGTATCGGTGGGGCGTCCCCTGGGGAGCAGTACTTC. Full variable domain (remainder filled in from reference TRBV19 and TRBJ2-7): DGGITQSPKYLFRKEGQNVTLSCEQNLNHDAMYWYRQDPGQGLRLIYYSQIVNDFQKGDIAEGYSVSREKKESFPLTVTSAQKNPTAFYLCASSIGGASPGEQYFGPGTRLTVT.

V usage is TRBV4-2 and J usage is TRBJ1-1; tentatively, D is TRBD1 (5 bases). Germline assignment: CDR1 LGHNA and CDR2 YNFKEQ. The V gene lost 3 bases and the J gene lost 5 bases, with 19 bases spanning the gap. The CDR3 loop spans 16 amino acids. The DNA for the CDR3 is TGTGCCAGCAGCCATCTCGGCGGGGGTCGGGAAACTGAAGCTTTCTTT. It translates to CASSHLGGGRETEAFF.

The J gene is TRBJ2-3, the V gene TRBV6-4; D remains ambiguous. Germline CDR1 is MRHNA and CDR2 is SNTAGT. V was pared by 0 bases and J by 5 bases, with 6 bases between. CDR3 length: 13 residues. The chain's CDR3 is CASSDSWQDTQYF. The CDR3 coding sequence is TGTGCCAGCAGTGACTCGTGGCAAGATACGCAGTATTTT.

This clone showed up just once. The chain carries TRBV27 and TRBJ1-5; D remains ambiguous. Germline V CDR1 and CDR2: MNHEY, SMNVEV (reference sequence). The CDR3 length is 14 residues. Trimming took 5 bases from V and 1 from J, leaving 9 bases between them. This chain's CDR3 is CASSVDGSNQPQHF. In nucleotides, the CDR3 is TGTGCCAGCAGTGTGGACGGAAGCAATCAGCCCCAGCATTTT.

Only one count was recorded for this clone. V gene TRBV18 combines with J gene TRBJ2-3; D gene uncertain. V gave up 0 bases and J gave up 3 bases, with 7 bases separating them. The V gene's germline CDR1 is KGHSH and CDR2 LQKENI. This CDR3 has 14 residues. The CDR3 nucleotides are TGTGCCAGCTCACCACCGTTGAGGACAGATACGCAGTATTTT. Protein product: CASSPPLRTDTQYF.